The text below deals with one TCR beta chain. This clonotype showed up many times. Which antigen it targets is not known. No quality values exist for individual bases; no much larger clone is one base distant. The data stem from a study of human T cells and chemical hapten exposure (dated by TCRdb to about 2021). Concerning the study at large: For sensitization, 2% DPC in acetone was applied to a roughly 2 cm by roughly 2 cm area of upper inner arm skin. Throughout the study period of about 25 weeks, patients also received therapeutic DPC doses to the scalp every week. Patch tests used Finn chambers with 0.01% DPC on the upper back, scored after 6 days by International Contact Dermatitis Research Group standards. Most of the patients in the cohort were female, and the cohort covered alopecia areata with under or over 50% scalp involvement, alopecia totalis and alopecia universalis. The libraries were sequenced as a pool, and the TCR yield per sample differed mostly because of small variations in library volumes within the pool. In alopecia patients, the study followed how the peripheral blood TCR repertoire changed in vivo over primary and secondary sensitization to diphenylcyclopropenone (DPC), a hapten. Patient blood was sampled pre-sensitization (week 0) and at 2, 6 and about 24 weeks after DPC sensitization. For TCR sequencing, blood came from some 31 alopecia patients at anywhere from one to four time points (pre-sensitization, 2, 6 and 24 weeks). Study-level results and caveats: DPC sensitization did not change how many TCRs were above 1 in 1000 frequency, and no evidence was found of alterations in global repertoire structure. Because all patients had alopecia, a presumed autoimmune disease, the immune response of the patients might differ from that of healthy individuals. A positive correlation was found between the number of PT1 expanded TCRs and patch test score, with significance reached at thresholds 8, 16 and 32 but not 4. Compared with pre-sensitization or healthy control sets, expanded TCRs formed significantly more large CDR3 similarity clusters, which is consistent with antigen-driven responses. Repeated subsampling changed both the strength of the expansion versus patch-test correlation and the threshold at which that correlation became significant.

Sample time point, as interpreted from the label and publication: patch test 1, 2 weeks after DPC sensitization. According to the study, the label for this sample's treatment or condition signals: therapeutic diphenylcyclopropenone sensitization with weekly scalp DPC. At each patch-test visit, blood was drawn before the patch test was applied. Eligible patients were aged 18 to 70, diagnosed with alopecia, deemed suitable for DPC therapy, and excluded if pregnant. Total RNA was extracted from unfractionated whole blood collected in Tempus Blood RNA tubes. Libraries were made using RACE. Instrument on record: NextSeq 500. Library preparation attached unique molecular identifiers to individual cDNA molecules for quantitative, reproducible TCR counting. Both TCR alpha and TCR beta chains were sequenced from each blood RNA sample. The paper's data handling went like this. The median number of TCRs per sample was some 100,000, ranging from roughly 20,000 to 690,600. V, J and CDR3 annotation of the TCR reads was performed with the Decombinator software suite. Every sample was subsampled to the same number of TCRs (28,000) for the PS versus PT1 abundance plots. Expanded TCRs were defined as absent before sensitization and observed at least eight times at the 2-week time point. TCRdb took the public reads, trimmed them with fastp at Q25, ran MiXCR for clone calling and kept in-frame beta chains. Duplicate CDR3 protein sequences are folded into a single record with the most common DNA and genes. The V and J calls and clone size are TCRdb's, not the authors'. The table for this sample lists some 380,000 distinct CDR3 sequences; roughly 4.8% of them were counted only once. Of the sample, around 2.3% is held by the ten largest clones.

V lost 4 bases and J lost 8 bases, and the count of bases not matched to a germline gene is 6. The germline V gene specifies LGHNA as CDR1 and YNFKEQ as CDR2. From the cysteine up to the phenylalanine, the CDR3 has a length of 15 residues. The only DNA kept is the CDR3, 45 bases in frame from the first base. The receptor was derived from a woman aged 50 to 60 with alopecia areata. Some clones in this sample may be carry-over from other donors' samples. The sequence is built from TRBV4-2 and TRBJ2-1, with 12 bases aligning to TRBD2. The sample was whole blood, taken in connection with sensitization to the hapten diphenylcyclopropenone (DPC). The nucleotides read TGTGCCAGCAGCCCATCGACTAGCGGGAGCGATGAGCAGTTCTTC. It codes for CASSPSTSGSDEQFF.